This T cell receptor beta chain originates from a study of shared clonotypes between healthy human individuals. Study-wide findings and caveats: Limited genetic and exposure-history diversity came from having few donors. Researchers sampled blood only, noting tissue repertoires likely differ.

The table lists this clone with a few counts. Its antigen is still unknown. This table comes from immunoSEQ multiplex PCR, and its TCRdb copy is limited to in-frame clones, with some not included. The repertoire has 550,000 to 700,000 clones, around three quarters of them found once; the top ten carry 1.5% to 2%. This CDR3 is built from 16 residues. V was clipped by 5 bases and J by 2 bases; unmatched bases: 6. Germline V CDR1 and CDR2: LGHNA, YNFKEQ. The sequenced material came from memory CD4+ T cells sorted from blood. Subset in this sample: CD45RA-negative fraction. The clonotype comes from a woman aged 30 to 39 in good health. The chain joins TRBV4-2 to TRBJ2-5, with 12 bases aligning to TRBD2. This CDR3 is CASSRLAGGKQETQYF. Written as DNA, the CDR3 is TGTGCCAGCAGCAGGCTAGCGGGAGGGAAGCAAGAGACCCAGTACTTC.